This section outlines one T cell receptor beta chain sequence together with its context. Antigen: not known. Trimming stripped 4 bases from V and 8 bases from J, with 8 bases between. Germline V CDR1 and CDR2: MGHRA, YSYEKL. The CDR3 sequence is 11 residues long. This sample was included in a study of T cell repertoires in cytomegalovirus infection. Study-level information: As its CMV epitopes, the study selected recently identified HLA-C-restricted and well-studied HLA-B-restricted targets. Indicated by public TCR beta signatures were CMV infection and matching HLA type. Findings and limits, study-wide: Identification of carriers of CMV plus the relevant HLA was performed using cumulative public TCR beta family frequency. The ex vivo response showed dominance by HLA-C-restricted CMV-specific TCR beta clonotypes.

Via MiXCR, TCRdb re-called the reads, giving one row per CDR3 protein. This sample has roughly 920,000 distinct CDR3 sequences, with roughly 30% found just once. This clonotype originated in a human donor in good health (CMV status not recorded). Some clones in this sample may be carry-over from other donors' samples. The input for sequencing was cultured CD8+ T cells from PBMCs, taken from culture after CMV antigen stimulation. The chain is built from TRBV4-1 and TRBJ1-1; no clear D gene. CDR3 residues: CASSRGREAFF. The CDR3 DNA follows: TGCGCCAGCAGCCGCGGCCGCGAAGCTTTCTTT.